This entry describes one TCR beta chain. MiXCR was run by TCRdb on the RT-PCR reads, yielding one entry per CDR3 protein. This sample carries about 680,000 distinct CDR3 sequences, more than 13% of them seen once, and the ten largest clones take 3.6%. This CDR3 region has 15 residues. Germline CDR1 and CDR2: MNHNY and SVGAGI (reference sequence). V lost 6 bases, J lost 5 bases, and 19 bases lay in between. This chain links TRBV6-6 with TRBJ2-5; D possibly uses TRBD1 or TRBD2 (5 bases each). The clonotype was recovered from a female donor in good health, serving as a healthy control. Source material: memory CD4+ T cells from blood. The CDR3 DNA is TGTGCCAGCAGGGGGGAAGTGGGAGTTACGGAGACCCAGTACTTC. It translates to CASRGEVGVTETQYF.